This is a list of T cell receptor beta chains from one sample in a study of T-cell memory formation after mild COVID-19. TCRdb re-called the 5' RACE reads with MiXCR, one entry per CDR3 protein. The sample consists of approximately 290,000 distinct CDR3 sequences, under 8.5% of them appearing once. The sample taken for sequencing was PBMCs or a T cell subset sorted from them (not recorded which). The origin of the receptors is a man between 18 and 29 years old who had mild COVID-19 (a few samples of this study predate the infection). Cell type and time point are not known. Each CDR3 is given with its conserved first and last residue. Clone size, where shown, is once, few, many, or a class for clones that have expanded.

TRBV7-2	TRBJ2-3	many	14	CASSLDRATDTQYF
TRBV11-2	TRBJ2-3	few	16	CASSFGRDPRADTQYF
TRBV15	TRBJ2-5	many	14	CATSSTGYQETQYF
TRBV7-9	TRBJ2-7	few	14	CASSSYRGPYEQYF
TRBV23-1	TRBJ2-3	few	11	CASTLLDTQYF
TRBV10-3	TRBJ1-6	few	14	CAISETRGLEPLHF
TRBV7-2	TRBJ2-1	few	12	CASSDWTPGPFF
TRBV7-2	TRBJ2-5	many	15	CASSVITSDQETQYF
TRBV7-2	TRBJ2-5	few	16	CASSQSSGGAQETQYF
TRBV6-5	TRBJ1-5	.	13	CASSYRGPQPQHF
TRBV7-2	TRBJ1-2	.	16	CASSTPGGWALYGYTF
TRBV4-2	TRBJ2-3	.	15	CASSQVPGLTDTQYF
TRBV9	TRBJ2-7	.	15	CASSHRTSGSYEQYF
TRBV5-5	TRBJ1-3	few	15	CASSSQGVTGNTIYF
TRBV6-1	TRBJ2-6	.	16	CASMRDRGYGANVLTF
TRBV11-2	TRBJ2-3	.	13	CASTWRSTDTQYF